This is a list of T cell receptor beta chains from one sample in a study of cytomegalovirus exposure and HLA in healthy donors. Profiled with immunoSEQ multiplex PCR; TCRdb holds only in-frame clones, not every one. The table records under 200,000 clones, roughly 80% of them present only once. Sequences were obtained from PBMCs. The receptor set was obtained from a woman in her forties or fifties in good health and CMV-seropositive. Each CDR3 is given without its conserved first and last residue. D genes are given only for firm matches.

D gene,V gene,J gene,CDR3 protein
TRBD2,TRBV7-9,TRBJ2-1,ASSSTSGGADEQF
.,TRBV2,TRBJ2-1,ASKPMGDEQF
TRBD1,TRBV5-1,TRBJ1-1,ASSSGTGRSSVMNTEAF
.,TRBV5-1,TRBJ1-3,ASSLVGSSGNTIY
TRBD2,TRBV28,TRBJ2-6,ASSPPASGGSPGANVLT
TRBD1,TRBV18,TRBJ1-1,ASSPPTGTVNTEAF
TRBD1,TRBV9,TRBJ1-6,ASSVGQGDSPLH
.,TRBV5-4,TRBJ2-7,ASSFLSGNEQY
.,TRBV10-1,TRBJ2-3,ASSEGGGYTQY
TRBD1,TRBV6-5,TRBJ2-5,ASSPWDREATQY